These 6 T cell receptor beta chains originate from one sample sequenced in a study of blood T cell repertoires in COVID-19. Measured with immunoSEQ multiplex PCR; TCRdb has only the in-frame clones, and not every one. The repertoire holds 150,000 to 200,000 clones, with about 86% as singletons. What was sequenced was peripheral blood. These receptors were taken from a human donor with acute or convalescent COVID-19. The donor label of this sample is uncertain.

The V gene is TRBV5-5, the J gene TRBJ1-5, with D hard to call. The germline V gene encodes CDR1 SGHKS and CDR2 YYEKEE (reference sequence). The CDR3 has 15 residues. Trimming shortened V by 0 bases and J by 0 bases, and 7 bases separated the two germline ends. In DNA form, the CDR3 reads TGTGCCAGCAGCTTGGGGCCGTCTAGCAATCAGCCCCAGCATTTT. Its translation is CASSLGPSSNQPQHF.

V and J are TRBV7-9 and TRBJ1-4, with 7 bases lining up with TRBD1. Unmatched junction bases numbered 10, after V lost 5 bases and J lost 7 bases. CDR1 and CDR2 (germline): SEHNR, FQNEAQ (reference sequence). The CDR3 sequence is 15 residues long. The CDR3 DNA sequence: TGTGCCAGCAGCCCTAGGACAGGCGGAAGTGAAAAACTGTTTTTT. Its protein product is CASSPRTGGSEKLFF. Full variable domain (remainder filled in from reference TRBV7-9 and TRBJ1-4): DTGVSQNPRHKITKRGQNVTFRCDPISEHNRLYWYRQTLGQGPEFLTYFQNEAQLEKSRLLSDRFSAERPKGSFSTLEIQRTEQGDSAMYLCASSPRTGGSEKLFFGSGTQLSVL.

This chain connects TRBV9 to TRBJ2-1; D perhaps matches TRBD1 (6 bases). V lost 8 bases, J lost 1 base, and 13 bases lay in between. CDR3 length equals 14 residues. Germline V CDR1 and CDR2: SGDLS, YYNGEE. The CDR3 DNA sequence: TGTGCCAGTCAAGAAGGGGGTTCCTACAATGAGCAGTTCTTC. Translation gives CASQEGGSYNEQFF.

V gene TRBV6-5 combines with J gene TRBJ2-7; TRBD1 matches 9 bases. CDR3 length: 13 amino acids. Germline assignment: CDR1 MNHEY and CDR2 SVGAGI. J lost 5 bases, V lost 6 bases, and 5 bases had no gene match. The CDR3 protein is CASSWTGVNEQYF. CDR3 DNA sequence: TGTGCCAGCAGCTGGACAGGGGTCAACGAGCAGTACTTC.

This rearrangement joins TRBV4-1 to TRBJ2-1, with 9 bases that match TRBD2. The CDR3 contains 15 residues. The ends lost 4 bases at V and 1 base at J; junction bases unmatched: 2. Per germline, CDR1 MGHRA and CDR2 YSYEKL. The DNA for the CDR3 is TGCGCCAGCAGCCCGGGACTAGCATCCTACAATGAGCAGTTCTTC. Protein: CASSPGLASYNEQFF.

The chain joins TRBV11-2 to TRBJ2-7, with D maybe TRBD1 (6 bases). The CDR3 is made up of 16 amino acids. Germline values: CDR1 SGHAT, CDR2 FQNNGV. V was cut by 1 base and J by 1 base, with 14 bases left in between. The CDR3 sequence: CASSLGSGTPSYEQYF. The CDR3 bases are TGTGCCAGCAGCTTAGGCTCCGGGACACCTTCCTACGAGCAGTACTTC.